These 19 T cell receptor beta chains came from one sample sequenced in a study of T cell changes during pregnancy in multiple sclerosis (dated by TCRdb to the late 2010s). Libraries were made using the immunoSEQ multiplex PCR assay. TCRdb holds this immuneACCESS table with in-frame rearrangements only. Some clones are missing; in checked studies, unresolved V genes explain under half, and the rest has no known cause. The sample contains 40,000 to 45,000 clones, about nine tenths of them found a single time. The ten largest clones represent approximately 0.59% of the sample. This sample comprised CD4+ T cells from peripheral blood mononuclear cells, obtained in the first trimester of pregnancy. These receptors came from a female donor with multiple sclerosis, enrolled in a pregnancy study.

The gene calls are TRBV7-2 and TRBJ1-2; a possible D gene is TRBD1 (6 bases). CDR1 is SGHTA and CDR2 is FQGNSA in the germline V gene. Between the trimmed V and J ends, which lost 1 base and 8 bases, there was a span of 14 bases. The length of the CDR3 is 14 residues. DNA of the CDR3: TGTGCCAGCAGCTTAGACAGGGCTTTGTTGGGCTACACCTTC. Translating gives CASSLDRALLGYTF.

CDR3 region: CASSAQGAGVTGELFF. CDR3 sequence (DNA): TGTGCCAGCAGTGCACAGGGGGCTGGGGTAACCGGGGAGCTGTTTTTT. The rearrangement uses TRBV27 and TRBJ2-2, with 9 positions matching TRBD1. The CDR3 is made up of 16 amino acids. From germline, CDR1 is MNHEY and CDR2 SMNVEV (reference sequence). The ends lost 5 bases at V and 5 bases at J; junction bases unmatched: 9.

In this sample, this clone turned up a few times. This chain connects TRBV5-4 to TRBJ2-2, with 9 bases that match TRBD2. J lost 4 bases, V lost 4 bases, and 8 bases had no gene match. Per the germline V gene, CDR1 is SGHNT and CDR2 is YYREEE (reference sequence). This CDR3 is built from 16 residues. The CDR3 DNA follows: TGTGCCAGCAGCACAGTAGCGGGAGCGGGCACCGGGGAGCTGTTTTTT. As protein: CASSTVAGAGTGELFF.

The genes are TRBV7-9 and TRBJ1-4, with 8 nucleotides matching TRBD1. Germline lookup yields CDR1 SEHNR and CDR2 FQNEAQ (reference sequence). V shed 5 bases, J shed 6 bases, and the junction held 8 bases outside the gene matches. The CDR3 is 15 residues long. Here the CDR3 DNA reads TGTGCCAGCAGCGGCTCCGGGACAGGATATGAAAAACTGTTTTTT. Translating it yields CASSGSGTGYEKLFF.

The rearrangement links TRBV9 to TRBJ2-3; 7 nucleotides line up with TRBD2. This CDR3 spans 16 amino acids. Germline V gene sequence: CDR1 SGDLS, CDR2 YYNGEE. J lost 0 bases, V lost 2 bases, and 6 bases had no gene match. CDR3 nucleotides: TGTGCCAGCAGCGTCGAAGCGGGATCCAGCACAGATACGCAGTATTTT. Amino acid sequence: CASSVEAGSSTDTQYF.

In its sample, this clone is medium-sized. The chain joins TRBV28 to TRBJ2-7; tentative D call: TRBD2 (7 bases). The ends were cut back, 6 bases at V and 7 bases at J, with 16 bases in the middle. CDR1 MDHEN and CDR2 SYDVKM come from the germline V gene. The CDR3 has 13 amino acids. In DNA, the CDR3 is TGTGCCAGCAGGTCCGGGGGGCGGTTTGAGCAGTACTTC. This gives the protein CASRSGGRFEQYF.

The V gene is TRBV28, the J gene TRBJ2-3; 9 bases are shared with TRBD2. This CDR3 is 15 amino acids long. V lost 2 bases and J lost 5; bases outside the gene matches: 5. Germline loops: CDR1 MDHEN, CDR2 SYDVKM. The CDR3 protein is CASSLAGGPGDTQYF. CDR3 sequence (DNA): TGTGCCAGCAGTTTAGCGGGAGGGCCTGGAGATACGCAGTATTTT.

This sequence joins TRBV9 and TRBJ2-1; D is unclear. V dropped 0 bases and J dropped 8 bases, with 18 bases sitting between them. The CDR3 totals 16 residues. Germline V gene lookup returns CDR1 SGDLS and CDR2 YYNGEE. The CDR3 protein is CASSVGKETYSYEQFF. The CDR3 nucleotides are TGTGCCAGCAGCGTAGGAAAAGAAACTTACAGCTATGAGCAGTTCTTC.

The chain joins TRBV19 to TRBJ1-5, with D possibly being TRBD1 (6 bases). Per the germline V gene, CDR1 is LNHDA and CDR2 is SQIVND (reference sequence). The length of the CDR3 is 14 residues. Trimming took off 4 bases at V and 3 bases at J, with 10 bases between the two ends. As DNA, the CDR3 is TGTGCCAGTAGTACCACAGGGAACAATCAGCCCCAGCATTTT. Translation: CASSTTGNNQPQHF.

This clone was counted a single time. The chain uses TRBV18 and TRBJ2-1; 7 bases are shared with TRBD2. CDR1 and CDR2 (germline): KGHSH, LQKENI. The CDR3 is 17 amino acids. Trimming cost V 2 bases and J 8 bases; bases outside gene matches: 15. The CDR3 loop is CASSPGLGPGGSDEQFF. CDR3 sequence (DNA): TGTGCCAGCTCACCAGGACTGGGGCCGGGAGGATCGGATGAGCAGTTCTTC.

The CDR3 here is CASSLGLASEQFF. The CDR3 nucleotides read TGTGCCAGCAGCTTAGGACTAGCATCCGAGCAGTTCTTC. The V gene is TRBV7-9, the J gene TRBJ2-1; TRBD2 aligns across 7 bases. The CDR3 is made up of 13 amino acids. Germline loops: CDR1 SEHNR, CDR2 FQNEAQ (reference sequence). The J segment lost 10 bases and the V segment lost 1 base, leaving 4 bases of the junction unmatched.

The chain carries TRBV13 and TRBJ2-5, with 8 bases lining up with TRBD1. V trimming: 0 bases; J trimming: 5 bases; junction bases outside the gene matches: 5. From germline, CDR1 is PRHDT and CDR2 FYEKMQ (reference sequence). The CDR3 spans 15 residues. This CDR3 reads CASSLGTGAGETQYF. The DNA for the CDR3 is TGTGCCAGCAGCTTAGGGACAGGGGCGGGGGAGACCCAGTACTTC.

The chain couples TRBV11-2 to TRBJ2-2; perhaps TRBD2 as D (6 bases). Trimming left V 1 base short and J 1 base short, with 10 bases between. Germline CDR1 and CDR2: SGHAT and FQNNGV. This CDR3 has 16 amino acids. This chain's CDR3 is CASSLVQGLNTGELFF. The CDR3 DNA reads as TGTGCCAGCAGCTTAGTTCAGGGACTGAACACCGGGGAGCTGTTTTTT.

The genes are TRBV15 and TRBJ1-5; the D is unclear. CDR3 length: 15 amino acids. V was shortened by 1 base and J by 6 bases, with 13 bases between the two germline ends. The V gene's germline CDR1 is LNHNV and CDR2 YYDKDF (reference sequence). This chain's CDR3 is CATSRGLAGPQPQHF. CDR3 sequence (DNA): TGTGCCACCAGCAGAGGTTTGGCAGGCCCTCAGCCCCAGCATTTT. The full variable domain, in which reference TRBV15 and TRBJ1-5 provide the parts outside the CDR3, is DAMVIQNPRYQVTQFGKPVTLSCSQTLNHNVMYWYQQKSSQAPKLLFHYYDKDFNNEADTPDNFQSRRPNTSFCFLDIRSPGLGDTAMYLCATSRGLAGPQPQHFGDGTRLSIL.

This chain links TRBV6-4 with TRBJ2-1, with 9 bases identical to TRBD1. Germline V gives CDR1 MRHNA, CDR2 SNTAGT. The junction had 7 bases not matched to a gene; V was cut back by 6 bases and J by 10 bases. The CDR3 length is 13 residues. The CDR3: CASRGQGPVEQFF. CDR3 coding DNA: TGTGCCAGCAGAGGACAGGGGCCCGTCGAGCAGTTCTTC.

V and J are TRBV5-8 and TRBJ2-5; no reliable D call. Germline V gene data show CDR1 as SGHTS and CDR2 as YDEGEE. The V and J ends lost 2 bases and 5 bases respectively, with 10 bases between them. There are 13 residues in the CDR3. The CDR3 DNA reads TGTGCCAGCAGCTTCCGACGGGTGGAGACCCAGTACTTC. Translated, it gives CASSFRRVETQYF.

V usage is TRBV7-2 and J usage is TRBJ2-7; D is undetermined. The CDR3 loop spans 13 amino acids. Trimming pared 2 bases from V and 0 bases from J, leaving 5 bases between. Germline CDR1 SGHTA, CDR2 FQGNSA. This CDR3 reads CASSLSHSYEQYF. The CDR3 DNA sequence: TGTGCCAGCAGCTTATCCCACTCCTACGAGCAGTACTTC. Full variable domain (missing parts from reference TRBV7-2 and TRBJ2-7): GAGVSQSPSNKVTEKGKDVELRCDPISGHTALYWYRQSLGQGLEFLIYFQGNSAPDKSGLPSDRFSAERTGGSVSTLTIQRTQQEDSAVYLCASSLSHSYEQYFGPGTRLTVT.

This clone came up once. This rearrangement joins TRBV27 to TRBJ1-2; TRBD1 matches at 10 bases. Trimming at V came to 5 bases and at J to 7 bases, leaving 7 bases not matched to a gene. This CDR3 spans 14 amino acids. The germline V gene encodes CDR1 MNHEY and CDR2 SMNVEV (reference sequence). CDR3 sequence (DNA): TGTGCCAGCAGTAGACAGGGGGCGTATATTGGCTACACCTTC. Residues: CASSRQGAYIGYTF.

This chain joins TRBV6-6 and TRBJ2-7, with TRBD2 identical over 9 bases. The CDR3 contains 14 residues. V dropped 3 bases and J dropped 6; count of bases not matched to a gene: 6. Germline assignment: CDR1 MNHNY and CDR2 SVGAGI (reference sequence). The CDR3 loop reads CASSYGAGGGEQYF. DNA for the CDR3: TGTGCCAGCAGTTATGGAGCGGGAGGCGGCGAGCAGTACTTC.